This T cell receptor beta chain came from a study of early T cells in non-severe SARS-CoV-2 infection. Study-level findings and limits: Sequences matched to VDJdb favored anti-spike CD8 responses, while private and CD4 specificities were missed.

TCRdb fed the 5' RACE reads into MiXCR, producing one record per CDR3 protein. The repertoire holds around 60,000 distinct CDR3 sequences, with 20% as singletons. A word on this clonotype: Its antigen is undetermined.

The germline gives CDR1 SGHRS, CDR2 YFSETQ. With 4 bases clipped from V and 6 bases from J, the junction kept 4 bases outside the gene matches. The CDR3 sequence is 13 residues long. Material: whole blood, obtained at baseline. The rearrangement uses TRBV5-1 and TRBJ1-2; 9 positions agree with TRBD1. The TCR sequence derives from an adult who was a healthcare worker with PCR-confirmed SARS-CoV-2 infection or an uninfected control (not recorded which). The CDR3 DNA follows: TGCGCCAGCAGCCAGGGACAGGGAGATGGCTACACCTTC. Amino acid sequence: CASSQGQGDGYTF.